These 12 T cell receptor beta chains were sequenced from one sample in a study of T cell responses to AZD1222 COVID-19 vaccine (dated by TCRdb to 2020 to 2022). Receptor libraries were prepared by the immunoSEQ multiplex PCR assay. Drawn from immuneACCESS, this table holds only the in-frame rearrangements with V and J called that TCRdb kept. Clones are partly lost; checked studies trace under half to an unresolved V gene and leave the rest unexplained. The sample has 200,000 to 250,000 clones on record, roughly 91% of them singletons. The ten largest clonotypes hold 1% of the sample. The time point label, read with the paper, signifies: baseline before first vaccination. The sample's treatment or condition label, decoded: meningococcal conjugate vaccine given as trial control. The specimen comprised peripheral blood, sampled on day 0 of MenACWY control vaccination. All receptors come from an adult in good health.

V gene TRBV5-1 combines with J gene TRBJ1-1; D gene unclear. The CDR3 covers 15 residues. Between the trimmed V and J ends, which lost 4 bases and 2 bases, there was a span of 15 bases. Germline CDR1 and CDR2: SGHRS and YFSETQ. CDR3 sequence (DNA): TGCGCCAGCAGCACCGGGCATTCTCTCAACACTGAAGCTTTCTTT. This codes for CASSTGHSLNTEAFF.

This CDR3 is CASRNPGQGRTEAFF. DNA for the CDR3: TGTGCCAGTAGAAATCCGGGACAGGGACGCACTGAAGCTTTCTTT. The chain combines TRBV19 with TRBJ1-1, with TRBD1 matching 9 bases. Germline V CDR1 and CDR2: LNHDA, SQIVND (reference sequence). The CDR3 loop spans 15 amino acids. The junction had 9 bases not matched to a gene; V was cut back by 6 bases and J by 4 bases.

CDR3 bases: TGTGCCAGCAGTTTATCATTAGGGGGCTTAGAGACCCAGTACTTC. It is translated as CASSLSLGGLETQYF. The rearrangement links TRBV27 to TRBJ2-5, with 7 bases fitting TRBD1. The CDR3 length is 15 residues. Germline assignment: CDR1 MNHEY and CDR2 SMNVEV (reference sequence). V was pared by 0 bases and J by 4 bases, with 5 bases of the junction left unmatched.

CDR3 residues: CASTPQRAYSNQPQHF. The CDR3 nucleotides are TGTGCCAGCACTCCCCAAAGGGCGTATAGCAATCAGCCCCAGCATTTT. This chain uses TRBV2 with TRBJ1-5; D uncertain. Per the germline V gene, CDR1 is SNHLY and CDR2 is FYNNEI. The length of the CDR3 is 16 residues. V was cut by 7 bases and J by 0 bases, with 16 bases left in between.

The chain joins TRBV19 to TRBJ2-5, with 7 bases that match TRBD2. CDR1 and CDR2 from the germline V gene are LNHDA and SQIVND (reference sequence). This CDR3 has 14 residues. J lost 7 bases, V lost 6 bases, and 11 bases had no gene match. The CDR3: CASSPPAGVVTQYF. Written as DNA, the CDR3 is TGTGCCAGTAGCCCCCCGGCGGGGGTAGTGACCCAGTACTTC.

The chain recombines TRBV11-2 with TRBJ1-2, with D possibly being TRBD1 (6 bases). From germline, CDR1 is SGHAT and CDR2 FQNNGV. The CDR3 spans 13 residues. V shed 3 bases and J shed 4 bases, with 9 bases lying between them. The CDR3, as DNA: TGTGCCAGCAGCTTGACAGGACTCTATGGCTACACCTTC. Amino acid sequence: CASSLTGLYGYTF.

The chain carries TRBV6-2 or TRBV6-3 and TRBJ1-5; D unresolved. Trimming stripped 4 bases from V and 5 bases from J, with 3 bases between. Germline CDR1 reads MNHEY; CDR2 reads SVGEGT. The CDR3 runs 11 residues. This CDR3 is CASSSDQPQHF. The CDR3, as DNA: TGTGCCAGCAGTTCCGATCAGCCCCAGCATTTT.

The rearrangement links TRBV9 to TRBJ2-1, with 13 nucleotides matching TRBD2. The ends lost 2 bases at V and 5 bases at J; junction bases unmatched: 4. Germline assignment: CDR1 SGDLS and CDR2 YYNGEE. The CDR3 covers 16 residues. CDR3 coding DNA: TGTGCCAGCAGCGTCAGACTAGCGGGGGGCCACAATGAGCAGTTCTTC. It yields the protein CASSVRLAGGHNEQFF.

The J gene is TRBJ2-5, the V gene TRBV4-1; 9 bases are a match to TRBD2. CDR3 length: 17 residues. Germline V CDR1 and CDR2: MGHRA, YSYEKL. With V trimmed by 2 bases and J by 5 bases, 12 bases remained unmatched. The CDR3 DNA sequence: TGCGCCAGCAGCCAAACCTTCGGTAGCGGGGGAAAGGAGACCCAGTACTTC. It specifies CASSQTFGSGGKETQYF.

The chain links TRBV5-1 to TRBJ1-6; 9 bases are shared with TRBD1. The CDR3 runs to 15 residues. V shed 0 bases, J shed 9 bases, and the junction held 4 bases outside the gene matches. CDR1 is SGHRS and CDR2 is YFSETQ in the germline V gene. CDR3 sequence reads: CASSLAGQGRSPLHF. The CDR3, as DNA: TGCGCCAGCAGCTTGGCGGGACAGGGTCGTTCACCCCTCCACTTT.

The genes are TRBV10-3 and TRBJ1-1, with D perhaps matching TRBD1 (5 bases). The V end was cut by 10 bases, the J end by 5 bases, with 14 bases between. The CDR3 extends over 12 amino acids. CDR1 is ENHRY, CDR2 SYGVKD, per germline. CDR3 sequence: CATRQHRTEAFF. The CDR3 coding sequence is TGTGCCACCCGACAGCACCGGACTGAAGCTTTCTTT.

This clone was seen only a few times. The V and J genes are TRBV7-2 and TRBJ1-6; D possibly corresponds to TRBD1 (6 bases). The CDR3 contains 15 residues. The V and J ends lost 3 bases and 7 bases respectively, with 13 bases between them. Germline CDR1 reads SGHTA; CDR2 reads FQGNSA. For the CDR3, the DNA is TGTGCCAGCAGCTTTGGACAGACGGCGAATTCACCCCTCCACTTT. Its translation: CASSFGQTANSPLHF.